This T cell receptor (beta chain) emerged from a study of T-cell reconstitution after alpha-beta-depleted transplantation in children. The authors prepared the TCRbeta library with unique molecular identifiers. One entry per CDR3 protein results from TCRdb running MiXCR on the PCR reads. This sample carries 300,000 to 400,000 distinct CDR3 sequences, about 14% of them seen once, and the ten largest clones take around 4.5%. This clonotype was detected many times. This CDR3 has 12 residues. Trimming took 1 base from V and 12 from J, leaving 13 bases between them. Germline-derived CDR1 and CDR2 are GTSNPN and SVGIG (reference sequence).

This sequence originates from a human donor who donated a stem cell graft to a child with Fanconi anemia. The sample here was PBMCs, taken from the stem cell graft. V usage is TRBV30 and J usage is TRBJ2-1, with a weak D call TRBD1 (6 bases). This CDR3 is CAWSGGPRAQFF. The CDR3 DNA is TGTGCCTGGAGTGGGGGGCCCCGAGCGCAGTTCTTC.